These T cell receptor beta chains were read from a single sample in a study of molecular identifiers for immune sequencing clone quantification. TCRdb analysed the PCR reads with MiXCR anew, one entry per CDR3 protein. This sample has about 300,000 distinct CDR3 sequences, with 20% to 25% found just once. Material for sequencing was naive CD8+ T cells from blood, with Jurkat cell RNA spiked in. All receptors come from a human donor in good health. Some libraries in this study had Jurkat cell RNA spiked in. Each CDR3 is given with its conserved first and last residue. Each record gives: clone size, V gene, D gene, J gene, CDR3 DNA, CDR3 protein. D genes are given only for firm matches. Expanded clones get a size class; other rows say once, few or many, or leave the size out.

many,TRBV7-8,TRBD2,TRBJ2-5,TGTGCCAGCAGCTTAGTGTCTAGCGGGCAAGAGACCCAGTACTTC,CASSLVSSGQETQYF
many,TRBV12-3/TRBV12-4,NA,TRBJ1-1,TGTGCCAGCACCCTGGACGGGGAAGCTTTCTTT,CASTLDGEAFF
many,TRBV14,NA,TRBJ2-7,TGTGCCAGCAGCGAGGGACATACCTACGAGCAGTACTTC,CASSEGHTYEQYF
many,TRBV24-1,NA,TRBJ2-5,TGTGCCACCACTACGCCAGAGAGACAGCTCCTTGGGGAGACCCAGTACTTC,CATTTPERQLLGETQYF
many,TRBV29-1,NA,TRBJ1-1,TGCAGCGTTGAAGACGGGGAACCTGAAGCTTTCTTT,CSVEDGEPEAFF
NA,TRBV20-1,TRBD1,TRBJ2-3,TGCAGTGCTAGACGCCCGGGACAGACAACAGATACGCAGTATTTT,CSARRPGQTTDTQYF
many,TRBV20-1,NA,TRBJ1-2,TGCAGTGCTAGAGGGGAGGGGACGTCGGGCTACACCTTC,CSARGEGTSGYTF
many,TRBV5-4,NA,TRBJ2-3,TGTGCCAGCAGCTTTTCGGCAGATACGCAGTATTTT,CASSFSADTQYF
many,TRBV29-1,NA,TRBJ2-1,TGCAGCGCTGACGGAATCAGGTACGATGAGCAGTTCTTC,CSADGIRYDEQFF
many,TRBV2,TRBD2,TRBJ2-5,TGTGCCAGCCTTTCCGAGCGGGAGCAAGAGACCCAGTACTTC,CASLSEREQETQYF
many,TRBV9,TRBD1,TRBJ2-5,TGTGCCAGCAGCGATACGACAGGGGACCTCCAAGAGACCCAGTACTTC,CASSDTTGDLQETQYF
many,TRBV7-6,NA,TRBJ2-7,TGTGCCAGCAGCCCGGACTCGCCCTACGAGCAGTACTTC,CASSPDSPYEQYF
many,TRBV27,TRBD2,TRBJ2-7,TGTGCCAGCAGTCCCATTCTAGCGGGAGGACCCTACGAGCAGTACTTC,CASSPILAGGPYEQYF
many,TRBV5-1,NA,TRBJ2-3,TGCGCCAGCAGCTTTATATCAATAGCGGATACGCAGTATTTT,CASSFISIADTQYF
many,TRBV6-2/TRBV6-3,NA,TRBJ1-1,TGTGCCAGCAGTCCTCTCCCTGGGGCTGAAGCTTTCTTT,CASSPLPGAEAFF
NA,TRBV18,TRBD1,TRBJ2-7,TGTGCCAGCTCACTACTTACAGGGGGCGCGAACTCCTACGAGCAGTACTTC,CASSLLTGGANSYEQYF
many,TRBV5-4,TRBD1,TRBJ1-1,TGTGCCAGCAGCTTGAAAGGGGGCGCATCGGACACTGAAGCTTTCTTT,CASSLKGGASDTEAFF
many,TRBV28,NA,TRBJ1-1,TGTGCCAGCAGTTTTTGGGGAAAGGGGGCTGAAGCTTTCTTT,CASSFWGKGAEAFF
many,TRBV7-7,TRBD2,TRBJ2-2,TGTGCCAGCAGCCTCGACCCTAGCGGGGGGGCCCGGGAGCTGTTTTTT,CASSLDPSGGARELFF
NA,TRBV20-1,NA,TRBJ1-1,TGCAGTGCTAGAGGCTTGGACGGAAACACTGAAGCTTTCTTT,CSARGLDGNTEAFF
few,TRBV3-2,NA,TRBJ1-1,TGTGCCAGCAGCCAGACATTACCTAACAGGGCTCAGACTGAAGCTTTCTTT,CASSQTLPNRAQTEAFF
few,TRBV19,TRBD1,TRBJ2-1,TGTGCCAGTAGTCCCTGGGGACAGTACAATGAGCAGTTCTTC,CASSPWGQYNEQFF
many,TRBV12-3/TRBV12-4,TRBD2,TRBJ2-7,TGTGCCAGCAGGCCCAGCCGAGAGCGGGGGGGCCGGTACGAGCAGTACTTC,CASRPSRERGGRYEQYF
many,TRBV7-9,TRBD1,TRBJ2-7,TGTGCCAGCAGCTCCGGGACAGGAGGAGAGTACTTC,CASSSGTGGEYF
NA,TRBV13,NA,TRBJ2-5,TGTGCCAGCAGCCGGGAAGAAGAGACCCAGTACTTC,CASSREEETQYF
NA,TRBV7-9,NA,TRBJ2-7,TGTGCCAGCAGCTTAGGACTAGATCGGGGCGAGCAGTACTTC,CASSLGLDRGEQYF
many,TRBV9,NA,TRBJ1-1,TGTGCCAGCAGCGTAGTTCGGAACACTGAAGCTTTCTTT,CASSVVRNTEAFF
many,TRBV4-3,TRBD2,TRBJ2-7,TGCGCCAGCAGCCAAGATCGTAGCGGGAGGTACTACGAGCAGTACTTC,CASSQDRSGRYYEQYF
many,TRBV27,TRBD1,TRBJ2-5,TGTGCCAGCAGTCTCGGACAGGGGGAAGGAGAGACCCAGTACTTC,CASSLGQGEGETQYF
many,TRBV6-2/TRBV6-3,TRBD1,TRBJ2-7,TGTGCCAGCAGTTACTCCCGGGACAGCACCTACGAGCAGTACTTC,CASSYSRDSTYEQYF
NA,TRBV2,NA,TRBJ2-5,TGTGCCAGCAGTGAAGGATGGGCGGAACAAGAGACCCAGTACTTC,CASSEGWAEQETQYF
many,TRBV4-3,NA,TRBJ2-1,TGCGCCAGCAGCCAAGAACTCTATGATGGGGGCTACAATGAGCAGTTCTTC,CASSQELYDGGYNEQFF
few,TRBV11-3,NA,TRBJ2-5,TGTGCCAGCAGCTTGTCCAGGGGGCGGGAGGGCCGAGAGACCCAGTACTTC,CASSLSRGREGRETQYF
many,TRBV7-2,NA,TRBJ2-2,TGTGCCAGCAGCTTGGGGACAAGGTCGTACACCGGGGAGCTGTTTTTT,CASSLGTRSYTGELFF
many,TRBV6-5,NA,TRBJ2-1,TGTGCCAGCAGCCAACCCGGGACGGAGACCTACAATGAGCAGTTCTTC,CASSQPGTETYNEQFF
many,TRBV2,TRBD1,TRBJ1-2,TGTGCCAGCAAAGGGGACAGGGAAGATGGCTACACCTTC,CASKGDREDGYTF
NA,TRBV4-1,NA,TRBJ1-1,TGCGCCAGCAGCTCCAGTCAGGGGTCGAACACTGAAGCTTTCTTT,CASSSSQGSNTEAFF
NA,TRBV3-1,NA,TRBJ2-5,TGTGCCAGCAGCCAAGGAGTTCTCCCGCAAGAGACCCAGTACTTC,CASSQGVLPQETQYF
many,TRBV25-1,TRBD1,TRBJ2-3,TGTGCCAGCAGTGAATTCCCCCGGGACAGGGGGCTGGAAGATACGCAGTATTTT,CASSEFPRDRGLEDTQYF
few,TRBV20-1,NA,TRBJ2-3,TGCAGTGCCAGGAATATTGGACCTTCACGCACAGATACGCAGTATTTT,CSARNIGPSRTDTQYF
NA,TRBV6-2/TRBV6-3,TRBD2,TRBJ2-4,TGTGCCAGCAGTGACCCGGGACTAGCGGGGCCTGCTGGGACGAACATTCAGTACTTC,CASSDPGLAGPAGTNIQYF
few,TRBV6-2/TRBV6-3,TRBD2,TRBJ2-5,TGTGCCAGCAGTCTTCGTAGCGGGAGTAGCGGAGAGACCCAGTACTTC,CASSLRSGSSGETQYF
few,TRBV5-1,NA,TRBJ2-3,TGCGCCAGCAGCTCGTTGGGGCCCACAGATACGCAGTATTTT,CASSSLGPTDTQYF
many,TRBV28,NA,TRBJ2-7,TGTGCCAGCAGTCCCCGGGACACAGCCTACGAGCAGTACTTC,CASSPRDTAYEQYF
many,TRBV7-9,TRBD1,TRBJ1-5,TGTGCCAGCAGTCCCGAGCCTAGACAGGGGGTCAATCAGCCCCAGCATTTT,CASSPEPRQGVNQPQHF
many,TRBV28,TRBD2,TRBJ2-5,TGTGCCAGCAGTTTTCCTGCGGGAGACAAAGAGACCCAGTACTTC,CASSFPAGDKETQYF
few,TRBV27,NA,TRBJ1-1,TGTGCCAGCAGTTTAGTAGCGGGGGACACTGAAGCTTTCTTT,CASSLVAGDTEAFF
many,TRBV4-1,TRBD1,TRBJ2-1,TGCGCCAGCAGCCAAGAATCCGGACAGGGATATGAGCAGTTCTTC,CASSQESGQGYEQFF
many,TRBV13,TRBD2,TRBJ2-3,TGTGCCAGCAGCTCCTCAGTGAGCGGGGCCTCGTGGAATACGCAGTATTTT,CASSSSVSGASWNTQYF
many,TRBV6-5,TRBD1,TRBJ1-4,TGTGCCAGCAGTGCGACAGGGGGCGAGTGGAAAACTAATGAAAAACTGTTTTTT,CASSATGGEWKTNEKLFF
NA,TRBV6-5,NA,TRBJ2-1,TGTGCCAGCGCGGCCGGGCCGACATCGCTCGATGAGCAGTTCTTC,CASAAGPTSLDEQFF
few,TRBV28,NA,TRBJ1-2,TGTGCCAGCAGCTACAGGGCGGACTATGGCTACACCTTC,CASSYRADYGYTF
many,TRBV9,NA,TRBJ2-7,TGTGCCAGCAGCGTAGGTTATGGGAGCTCCTACGAGCAGTACTTC,CASSVGYGSSYEQYF
few,TRBV3-1,NA,TRBJ1-1,TGTGCCAGCAGCCAAGAAAGGGGTCCAGGGTTCCCGGCTTTCTTT,CASSQERGPGFPAFF